This note documents a single T cell receptor (beta chain) sequence. Antigen: not known. TCRdb redid the calling of the RT-PCR reads with MiXCR, one entry per CDR3 protein. The sample records about 780,000 distinct CDR3 sequences, around 20% being singletons. The data belong to a study of response to subunit inactivated influenza vaccine. Study-level results: T cells newly recruited by each seasonal influenza vaccination are few, the authors suggested.

The CDR3 totals 16 residues. Germline CDR1 and CDR2: MNHEY and SVGEGT. The V and J ends lost 1 base and 2 bases respectively, with 13 bases between them. V is TRBV6-2 or TRBV6-3 and J is TRBJ2-3; D ambiguous. Sequencing used PBMCs from blood, obtained roughly 5 days after vaccination. The source of this sequence is a man between 50 and 59 years old who received an inactivated influenza vaccine. CDR3 sequence (DNA): TGTGCCAGCAGTTACTTTCGGCAGGCGATCACAGATACGCAGTATTTT. Its translation is CASSYFRQAITDTQYF.